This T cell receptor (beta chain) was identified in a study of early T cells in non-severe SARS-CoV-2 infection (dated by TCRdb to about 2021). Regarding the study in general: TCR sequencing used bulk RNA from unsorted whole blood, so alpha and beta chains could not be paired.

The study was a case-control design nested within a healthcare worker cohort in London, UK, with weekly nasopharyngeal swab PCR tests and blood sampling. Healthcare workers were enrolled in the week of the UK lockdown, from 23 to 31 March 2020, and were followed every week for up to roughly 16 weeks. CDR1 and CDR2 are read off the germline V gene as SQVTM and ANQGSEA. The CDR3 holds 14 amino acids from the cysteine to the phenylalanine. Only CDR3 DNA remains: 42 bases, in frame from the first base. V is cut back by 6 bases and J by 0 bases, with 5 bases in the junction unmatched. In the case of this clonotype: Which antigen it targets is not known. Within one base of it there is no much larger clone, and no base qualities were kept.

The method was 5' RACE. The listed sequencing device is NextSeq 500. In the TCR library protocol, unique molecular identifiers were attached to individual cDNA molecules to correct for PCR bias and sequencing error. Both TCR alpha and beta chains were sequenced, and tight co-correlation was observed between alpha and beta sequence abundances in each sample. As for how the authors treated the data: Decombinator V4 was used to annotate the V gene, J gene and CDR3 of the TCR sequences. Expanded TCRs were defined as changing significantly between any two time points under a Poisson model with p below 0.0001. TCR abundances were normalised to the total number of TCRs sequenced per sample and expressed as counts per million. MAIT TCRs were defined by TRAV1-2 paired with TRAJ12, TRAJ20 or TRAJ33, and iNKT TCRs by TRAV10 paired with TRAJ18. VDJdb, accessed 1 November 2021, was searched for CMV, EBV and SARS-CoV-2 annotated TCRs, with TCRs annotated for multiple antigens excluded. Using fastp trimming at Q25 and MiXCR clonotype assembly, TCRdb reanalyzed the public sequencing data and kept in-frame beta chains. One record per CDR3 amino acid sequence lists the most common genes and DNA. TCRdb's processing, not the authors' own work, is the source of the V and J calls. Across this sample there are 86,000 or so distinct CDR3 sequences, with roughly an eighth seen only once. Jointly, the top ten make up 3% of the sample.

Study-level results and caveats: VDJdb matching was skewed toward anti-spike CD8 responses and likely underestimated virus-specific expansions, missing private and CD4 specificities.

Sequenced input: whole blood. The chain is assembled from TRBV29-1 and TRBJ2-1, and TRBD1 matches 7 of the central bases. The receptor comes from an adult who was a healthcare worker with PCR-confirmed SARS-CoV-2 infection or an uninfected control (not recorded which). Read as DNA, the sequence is TGCAGCGTGCGGACAGGTATCTCCTACAATGAGCAGTTCTTC. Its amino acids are CSVRTGISYNEQFF.